The 23 T cell receptor beta chains listed next were all sequenced from one sample in a study of human T cells and chemical hapten exposure. TCRdb re-derived calls from the RACE reads in MiXCR, one entry per CDR3 protein. Of under 100,000 distinct CDR3 sequences in the sample, about 9.4% were seen once. Indicated time point: patch test 2, 6 weeks after DPC sensitization. The treatment is: therapeutic diphenylcyclopropenone sensitization with weekly scalp DPC. The sample was whole blood, taken in connection with sensitization to the hapten diphenylcyclopropenone (DPC). Receptors were obtained from a woman between 25 and 40 years old with alopecia areata. Some clones in this sample may be carry-over from other donors' samples.

The chain joins TRBV27 to TRBJ2-4; tentative D call: TRBD1 (5 bases). Trimming left V 11 bases short and J 0 bases short, with 17 bases between. The CDR3 extends over 15 amino acids. CDR1 MNHEY and CDR2 SMNVEV come from the germline V gene (reference sequence). Here the CDR3 DNA reads TGTGCCCCCCATGGACATTCGCTAGCCAAAAACATTCAGTACTTC. Its translation is CAPHGHSLAKNIQYF.

This clonotype was observed at least ten times. The rearrangement links TRBV28 to TRBJ2-7; D is unresolved. V was trimmed by 3 bases and J by 6 bases, leaving 9 bases between them. The CDR3 contains 12 residues. CDR1 MDHEN and CDR2 SYDVKM come from the germline V gene. The CDR3 loop is CASSFIGREQYF. The CDR3, as DNA: TGTGCCAGCAGTTTCATTGGACGCGAGCAGTACTTC.

This clonotype was counted ten times or more. The V gene is TRBV6-5, the J gene TRBJ1-2, with a tentative D call TRBD1 (5 bases). V was cut by 2 bases and J by 1 base, with 14 bases left in between. Germline V gene lookup returns CDR1 MNHEY and CDR2 SVGAGI. This CDR3 is built from 16 residues. This CDR3 reads CASSYDRDRVNYGYTF. In DNA form, the CDR3 reads TGTGCCAGCAGTTACGACCGGGACCGCGTTAACTATGGCTACACCTTC.

This clonotype was found many times. The genes are TRBV4-2 and TRBJ1-1; D is uncertain. Trimming shortened V by 2 bases and J by 0 bases, and 7 bases separated the two germline ends. The germline gives CDR1 LGHNA, CDR2 YNFKEQ. The CDR3 contains 14 residues. This CDR3 reads CASSQPSMNTEAFF. The CDR3 nucleotides are TGTGCCAGCAGCCAACCGTCCATGAACACTGAAGCTTTCTTT.

This clonotype was seen a handful of times. The rearrangement links TRBV3-1 to TRBJ2-7; 10 nucleotides align to TRBD1. The germline V gene has CDR1 LGHDT and CDR2 YNNKEL (reference sequence). The CDR3 totals 14 residues. V dropped 3 bases and J dropped 7; count of bases not matched to a gene: 6. The CDR3 DNA reads TGTGCCAGCAGCCATCCCGGGACAGGGGCTGAGCAGTACTTC. This codes for CASSHPGTGAEQYF.

This clonotype was counted at least ten times. The chain carries TRBV11-3 and TRBJ2-1, with TRBD2 matching 12 bases. The length of the CDR3 is 16 residues. J was trimmed by 9 bases and V by 5 bases; bases with no gene match: 11. Germline V gene data show CDR1 as SGHNT and CDR2 as YENEEA. The DNA for the CDR3 is TGTGCCAGCAGCGACGCGAGACTAGCGGGAGTGGGTGAGCAGTTCTTC. It encodes CASSDARLAGVGEQFF.

Many counts were recorded for this clonotype. The rearrangement joins TRBV20-1 to TRBJ1-1, with D unresolved. Germline values: CDR1 DFQATT, CDR2 SNEGSKA (reference sequence). The CDR3 extends over 14 amino acids. V was trimmed by 2 bases and J by 2 bases, leaving 12 bases between them. For the CDR3, the DNA is TGCAGTGCTAGACCTATAGGGAGAAACACTGAAGCTTTCTTT. Translating gives CSARPIGRNTEAFF.

This clonotype came up many times. The chain carries TRBV5-1 and TRBJ2-7; maybe TRBD1 (6 bases). The CDR3 covers 13 residues. Germline loops: CDR1 SGHRS, CDR2 YFSETQ. The ends were cut back, 3 bases at V and 2 bases at J, with 9 bases in the middle. CDR3: CASSWDKAYEQYF. CDR3 DNA: TGCGCCAGCAGCTGGGACAAAGCCTACGAGCAGTACTTC.

This clonotype has more than one count but fewer than ten. The CDR3 sequence: CASSKGGDGHTGELFF. Written as DNA, the CDR3 is TGTGCCAGCAGCAAAGGCGGGGACGGTCACACCGGGGAGCTGTTTTTT. This sequence joins TRBV21-1 and TRBJ2-2; the table's TRBD1 call for D was not verified on the DNA. TRBV21-1 is an annotated pseudogene. The CDR3 runs 16 residues.

V is TRBV29-1 and J is TRBJ2-7, with a tentative D call TRBD1 (5 bases). Trimming removed 2 bases at V and 0 bases at J, with 8 bases between. The CDR3 spans 13 residues. CDR1 is SQVTM and CDR2 is ANQGSEA in the germline V gene. CDR3 nucleotides: TGCAGCGTTGAACTGGACAACTCCTACGAGCAGTACTTC. Protein product: CSVELDNSYEQYF.

There are many counts of this clonotype. This rearrangement joins TRBV29-1 to TRBJ2-2, with TRBD1 matching over 7 bases. Germline CDR1 is SQVTM and CDR2 is ANQGSEA. This CDR3 contains 14 residues. V was clipped by 7 bases and J by 1 base; unmatched bases: 6. The CDR3 DNA is TGCAGCGCTGGCTGGACAGGGAACACCGGGGAGCTGTTTTTT. It is translated as CSAGWTGNTGELFF.

The table lists this clonotype with many counts. This chain connects TRBV12-3 or TRBV12-4 to TRBJ2-3; 8 positions match TRBD1. With V trimmed by 2 bases and J by 7 bases, 8 bases remained unmatched. This CDR3 spans 15 amino acids. The CDR3, as DNA: TGTGCCAGCAGTTTACTCGGCCAGGGGGCTAATACGCAGTATTTT. Its translation: CASSLLGQGANTQYF.

A note on this clonotype: Possible read error: a much larger clone is one base away. V and J are TRBV5-1 and TRBJ2-5; D gene uncertain. In germline, CDR1 is SGHRS, CDR2 YFSETQ. The CDR3 covers 13 residues. The V and J ends lost 4 bases and 1 base respectively, with 8 bases between them. Written as DNA, the CDR3 is TGCGCCAGCAGCGAGCTTACCCAAGAGACCCAGTACTTC. Protein: CASSELTQETQYF.

In this sample, this clonotype turned up many times. The chain couples TRBV20-1 to TRBJ2-1; 7 bases match TRBD2. The CDR3 totals 15 residues. V gave up 4 bases and J gave up 1 base; unmatched junction bases: 7. Germline CDR1 reads DFQATT; CDR2 reads SNEGSKA (reference sequence). CDR3 DNA: TGCAGTGCTAATGCGGGAGTTGGGTCCTACAATGAGCAGTTCTTC. Protein: CSANAGVGSYNEQFF.

A few counts support this clonotype. The rearrangement joins TRBV28 to TRBJ2-1; D possibly corresponds to TRBD1 (5 bases). Trimming stripped 3 bases from V and 5 bases from J, with 14 bases between. The CDR3 has 15 amino acids. CDR1 is MDHEN, CDR2 SYDVKM, per germline. The CDR3 is CASSFGGANNNEQFF. CDR3 sequence (DNA): TGTGCCAGCAGTTTCGGTGGGGCCAACAACAATGAGCAGTTCTTC.

This clonotype occurred many times. The chain employs TRBV9 and TRBJ2-7, with D uncertain. CDR1 is SGDLS and CDR2 is YYNGEE in the germline V gene. Trimming pared 0 bases from V and 11 bases from J, leaving 15 bases between. The CDR3 is 13 residues long. CDR3: CASSVDSLGQEYF. The CDR3 bases are TGTGCCAGCAGCGTAGATTCCCTTGGCCAGGAGTACTTC.

This clonotype was picked up a small number of times. The J gene is TRBJ1-1, the V gene TRBV3-1; no clear D. Germline CDR1 is LGHDT and CDR2 is YNNKEL (reference sequence). Trimming removed 2 bases from V and 0 bases from J, with 13 bases in between. The CDR3 has 16 residues. CDR3 sequence reads: CASSQSKGLMNTEAFF. The CDR3 DNA reads TGTGCCAGCAGCCAATCAAAGGGTTTAATGAACACTGAAGCTTTCTTT.

The rearrangement uses TRBV6-2 or TRBV6-3 and TRBJ1-5, with D perhaps TRBD1 (5 bases). V lost 10 bases and J 1 base, leaving 14 bases between the germline ends. This CDR3 comprises 14 residues. The germline V gene encodes CDR1 MNHEY and CDR2 SVGEGT. The CDR3 nucleotides read TGTGCCACGGAAGCGGGGACCAGCAATCAGCCCCAGCATTTT. Protein sequence: CATEAGTSNQPQHF.

The table lists this clonotype with many counts. The V and J genes are TRBV7-2 and TRBJ2-3; a possible D gene is TRBD2 (5 bases). The germline CDR1 and CDR2 sequences are SGHTA and FQGNSA. V was shortened by 3 bases and J by 2 bases, with 12 bases between the two germline ends. The CDR3 runs 15 residues. The CDR3 DNA is TGTGCCAGCAGCTTCGAACACCGGGACACAGATACGCAGTATTTT. Encoded protein: CASSFEHRDTDTQYF. The full variable domain, in which reference TRBV7-2 and TRBJ2-3 provide the parts outside the CDR3, is GAGVSQSPSNKVTEKGKDVELRCDPISGHTALYWYRQSLGQGLEFLIYFQGNSAPDKSGLPSDRFSAERTGGSVSTLTIQRTQQEDSAVYLCASSFEHRDTDTQYFGPGTRLTVL.

The sample holds many counts of this clonotype. This chain connects TRBV13 to TRBJ2-3; no definite D call. Germline V gene lookup returns CDR1 PRHDT and CDR2 FYEKMQ (reference sequence). CDR3 size: 14 residues. With 5 bases removed from V and 4 bases from J, the gap between germline ends came to 13 bases. The CDR3 here is CASSRYVSADTQYF. The CDR3 nucleotides are TGTGCCAGCAGCCGCTACGTCTCGGCAGATACGCAGTATTTT.

This clonotype has ten or more counts. The chain recombines TRBV4-3 with TRBJ2-2; tentative D call: TRBD1 (6 bases). The germline gives CDR1 LGHNA, CDR2 YSLEER. This CDR3 region has 14 residues. V was pared by 3 bases and J by 5 bases, with 10 bases between. The CDR3 loop is CASSQGARTGELFF. CDR3 coding DNA: TGCGCCAGCAGCCAGGGGGCCAGAACCGGGGAGCTGTTTTTT.

This clonotype was found many times. The chain joins TRBV11-3 to TRBJ1-2; the match to TRBD1 covers 8 bases. Germline CDR1 is SGHNT and CDR2 is YENEEA. After removal of 0 bases from V and 4 bases from J, the junction contained 7 bases not matched to a gene. This CDR3 contains 16 residues. Here the CDR3 reads CASSLDGRQGAYGYTF. CDR3 in DNA: TGTGCCAGCAGCTTAGATGGAAGGCAGGGGGCCTATGGCTACACCTTC.

This clonotype was counted between two and nine times. J is TRBJ2-5 and V is TRBV29-1, with 10 positions matching TRBD1. CDR3 length: 14 amino acids. The junction had 8 bases not matched to a gene; V was cut back by 6 bases and J by 4 bases. CDR1 and CDR2 (germline): SQVTM, ANQGSEA. Here the CDR3 reads CSVERQGAGETQYF. CDR3 coding DNA: TGCAGCGTAGAAAGACAGGGGGCAGGAGAGACCCAGTACTTC.